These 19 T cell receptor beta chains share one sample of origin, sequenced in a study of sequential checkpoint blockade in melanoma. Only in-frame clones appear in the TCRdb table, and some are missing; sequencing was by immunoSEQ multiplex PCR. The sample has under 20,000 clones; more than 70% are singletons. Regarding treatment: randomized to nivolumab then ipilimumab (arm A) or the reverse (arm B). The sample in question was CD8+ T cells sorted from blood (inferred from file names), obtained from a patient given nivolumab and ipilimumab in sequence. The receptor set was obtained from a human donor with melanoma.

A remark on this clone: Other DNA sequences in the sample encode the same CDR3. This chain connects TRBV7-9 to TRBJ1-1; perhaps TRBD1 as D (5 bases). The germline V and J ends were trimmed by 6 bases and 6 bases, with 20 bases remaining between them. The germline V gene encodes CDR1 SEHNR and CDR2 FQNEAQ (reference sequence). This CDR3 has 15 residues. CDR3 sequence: CASRLGAGPFSEAFF. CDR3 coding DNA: TGTGCCAGCAGGCTTGGGGCAGGGCCCTTTTCTGAAGCTTTCTTT.

CDR3 sequence: CASSYSPGGSSYGYTF. The DNA of the CDR3 is TGTGCCAGCAGTTACTCCCCAGGGGGTTCGAGCTATGGCTACACCTTC. V and J are TRBV6-6 and TRBJ1-2, with TRBD1 matching over 7 bases. The V segment lost 0 bases and the J segment 4 bases; nucleotides outside the gene matches: 8. Germline V gene sequence: CDR1 MNHNY, CDR2 SVGAGI (reference sequence). The CDR3 totals 16 residues.

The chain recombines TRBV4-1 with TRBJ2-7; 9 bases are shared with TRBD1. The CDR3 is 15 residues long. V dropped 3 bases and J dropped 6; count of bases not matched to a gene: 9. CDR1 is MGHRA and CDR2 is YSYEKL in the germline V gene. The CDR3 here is CASSHGVGTGFEQYF. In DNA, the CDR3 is TGCGCCAGCAGCCATGGAGTCGGGACAGGGTTCGAGCAGTACTTC.

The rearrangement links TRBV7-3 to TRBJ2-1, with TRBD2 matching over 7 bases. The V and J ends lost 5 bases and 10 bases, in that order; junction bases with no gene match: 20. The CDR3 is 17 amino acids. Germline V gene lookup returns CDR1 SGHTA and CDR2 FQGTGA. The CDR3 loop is CASSPRRLSGALLEQFF. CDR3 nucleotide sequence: TGTGCCAGCAGCCCGAGGAGGTTAAGCGGGGCCCTCCTCGAGCAGTTCTTC.

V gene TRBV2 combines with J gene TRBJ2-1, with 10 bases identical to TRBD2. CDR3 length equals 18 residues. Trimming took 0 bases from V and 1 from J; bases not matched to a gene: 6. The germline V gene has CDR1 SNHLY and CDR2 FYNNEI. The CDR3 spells CASSEASGRPSSYNEQFF. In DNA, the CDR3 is TGTGCCAGCAGTGAAGCTAGCGGGAGGCCCTCTTCCTACAATGAGCAGTTCTTC.

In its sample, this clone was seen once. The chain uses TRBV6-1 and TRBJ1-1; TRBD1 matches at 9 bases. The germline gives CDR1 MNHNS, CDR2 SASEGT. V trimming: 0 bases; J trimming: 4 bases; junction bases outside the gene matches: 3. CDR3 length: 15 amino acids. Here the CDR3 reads CASSEAETGGTEAFF. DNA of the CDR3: TGTGCCAGCAGTGAAGCTGAGACAGGGGGCACTGAAGCTTTCTTT.

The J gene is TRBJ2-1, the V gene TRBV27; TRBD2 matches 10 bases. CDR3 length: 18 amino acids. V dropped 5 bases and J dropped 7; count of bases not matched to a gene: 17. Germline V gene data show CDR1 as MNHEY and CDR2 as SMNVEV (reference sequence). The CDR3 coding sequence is TGTGCCAGCAGTCCCCATCCCACAACTAGCGGGAAGGGTAATGAGCAGTTCTTC. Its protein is CASSPHPTTSGKGNEQFF.

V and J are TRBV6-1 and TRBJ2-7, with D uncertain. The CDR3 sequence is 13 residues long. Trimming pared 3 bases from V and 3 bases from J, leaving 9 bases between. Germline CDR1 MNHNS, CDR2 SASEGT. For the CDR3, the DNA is TGTGCCAGCAGTGACGCGCTAAGCTACGAGCAGTACTTC. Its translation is CASSDALSYEQYF.

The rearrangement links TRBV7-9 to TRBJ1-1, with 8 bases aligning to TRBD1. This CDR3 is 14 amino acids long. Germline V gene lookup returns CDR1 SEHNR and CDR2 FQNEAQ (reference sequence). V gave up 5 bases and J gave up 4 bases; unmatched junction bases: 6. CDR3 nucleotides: TGTGCCAGCAGCACCGGACAGGGACGCACTGAAGCTTTCTTT. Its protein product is CASSTGQGRTEAFF.

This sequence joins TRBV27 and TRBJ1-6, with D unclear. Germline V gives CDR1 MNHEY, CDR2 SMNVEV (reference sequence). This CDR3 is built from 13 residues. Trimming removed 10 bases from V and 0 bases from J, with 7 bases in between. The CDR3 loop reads CAIRGSYNSPLHF. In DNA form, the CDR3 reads TGTGCCATCCGGGGCTCCTATAATTCACCCCTCCACTTT.

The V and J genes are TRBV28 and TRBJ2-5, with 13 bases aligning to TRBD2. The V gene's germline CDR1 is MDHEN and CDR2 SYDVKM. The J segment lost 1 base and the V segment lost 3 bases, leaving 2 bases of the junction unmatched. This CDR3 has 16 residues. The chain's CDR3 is CASSLGTSGTQETQYF. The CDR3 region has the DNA TGTGCCAGCAGTTTGGGGACTAGCGGGACCCAAGAGACCCAGTACTTC.

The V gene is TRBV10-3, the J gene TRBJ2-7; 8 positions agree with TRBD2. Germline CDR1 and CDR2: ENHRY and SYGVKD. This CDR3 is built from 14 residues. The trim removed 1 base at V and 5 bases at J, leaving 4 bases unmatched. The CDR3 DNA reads TGTGCCATCAGTGAGTTGCGGGGGGACAACGAGCAGTACTTC. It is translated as CAISELRGDNEQYF.

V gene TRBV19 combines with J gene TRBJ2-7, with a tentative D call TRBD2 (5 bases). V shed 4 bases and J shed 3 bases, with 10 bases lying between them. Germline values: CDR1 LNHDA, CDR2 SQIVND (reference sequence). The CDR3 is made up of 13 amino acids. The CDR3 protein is CASSTAGGYEQYF. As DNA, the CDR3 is TGTGCCAGTAGTACGGCCGGAGGCTACGAGCAGTACTTC. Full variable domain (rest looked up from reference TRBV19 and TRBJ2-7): DGGITQSPKYLFRKEGQNVTLSCEQNLNHDAMYWYRQDPGQGLRLIYYSQIVNDFQKGDIAEGYSVSREKKESFPLTVTSAQKNPTAFYLCASSTAGGYEQYFGPGTRLTVT.

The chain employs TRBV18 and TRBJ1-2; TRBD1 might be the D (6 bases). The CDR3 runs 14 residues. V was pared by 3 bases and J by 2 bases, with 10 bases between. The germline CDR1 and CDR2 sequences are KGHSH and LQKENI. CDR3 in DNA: TGTGCCAGCTCACCCGGACAGACGAACTATGGCTACACCTTC. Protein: CASSPGQTNYGYTF.

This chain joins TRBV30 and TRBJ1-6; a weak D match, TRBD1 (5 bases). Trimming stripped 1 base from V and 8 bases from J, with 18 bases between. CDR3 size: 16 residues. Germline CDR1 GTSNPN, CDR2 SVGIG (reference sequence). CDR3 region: CAWSGLGGTSDSPLHF. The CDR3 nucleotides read TGTGCCTGGAGTGGATTAGGAGGGACTTCAGATTCACCCCTCCACTTT.

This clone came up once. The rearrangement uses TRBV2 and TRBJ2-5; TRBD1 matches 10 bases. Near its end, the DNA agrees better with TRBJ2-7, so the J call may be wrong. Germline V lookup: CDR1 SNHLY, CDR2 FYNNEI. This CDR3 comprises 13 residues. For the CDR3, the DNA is TGTGCCAGCAGCGGGACAGGGGTCTTCGAGCAGTACTTC. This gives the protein CASSGTGVFEQYF.

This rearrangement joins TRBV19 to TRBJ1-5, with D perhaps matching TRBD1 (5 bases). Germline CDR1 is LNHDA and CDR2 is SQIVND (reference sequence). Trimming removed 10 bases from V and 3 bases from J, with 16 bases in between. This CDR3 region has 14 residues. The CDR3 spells CAIATGDINQPQHF. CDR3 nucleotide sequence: TGTGCCATCGCTACGGGGGATATCAATCAGCCCCAGCATTTT.

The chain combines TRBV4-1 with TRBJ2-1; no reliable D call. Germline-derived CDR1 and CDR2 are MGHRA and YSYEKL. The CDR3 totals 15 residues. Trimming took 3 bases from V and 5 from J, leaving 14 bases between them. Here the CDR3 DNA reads TGCGCCAGCAGCCAGCCCCGGGTTACTAACAATGAGCAGTTCTTC. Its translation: CASSQPRVTNNEQFF.

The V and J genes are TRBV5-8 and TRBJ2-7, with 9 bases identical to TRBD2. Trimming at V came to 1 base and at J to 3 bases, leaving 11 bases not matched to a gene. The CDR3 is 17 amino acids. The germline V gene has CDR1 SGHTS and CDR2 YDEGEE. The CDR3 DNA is TGTGCCAGCAGCTTGCCCCGGGGCGGGAGGGAGGACTACGAGCAGTACTTC. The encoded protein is CASSLPRGGREDYEQYF.